This TCR beta chain was recovered during a study of blood T cell repertoires in COVID-19. Turning to the study itself: Spain, Italy and the United States supplied samples that represented acute and convalescent COVID-19. The analysed material was cDNA or gDNA that came from T cells, B-cell-depleted T cells, or PBMCs.

Original processing notes: Amplification of reference gene primers was used by the study to estimate nucleated cell counts. Produced via immunoSEQ multiplex PCR; TCRdb's table is partial and in-frame only. For V, J and clone size, that table is used; D and trimming come from the DNA. The sample consists of some 110,000 clones, roughly nine tenths of them appearing once. V lost 2 bases and J lost 7, with 13 bases in between. The CDR3 covers 13 residues. Germline loops: CDR1 SGHKS, CDR2 YYEKEE (reference sequence). The sequenced sample consisted of peripheral blood. The chain employs TRBV5-5 and TRBJ2-7; tentatively, D is TRBD1 (6 bases). This TCR was sampled from a man between 65 and 85 years old who had recovered from COVID-19. For the CDR3, the DNA is TGTGCCAGCAGCTTAGAGACAGGCGGAGAGCAGTACTTC. This encodes CASSLETGGEQYF.